These T cell receptor beta chains were read from a single sample in a study of OX40 agonist ivuxolimab in advanced cancers. The data were produced by immunoSEQ multiplex PCR, yet TCRdb's version contains in-frame clones alone and is incomplete. The sample lists 60,000 to 85,000 clones, approximately 90% occurring once. The material sequenced was CD4+ or CD8+ T cells sorted from blood, taken in a trial of the OX40 agonist ivuxolimab. The receptors were gathered from an adult with an advanced solid tumor such as melanoma, head and neck, liver or kidney cancer. CDR3s include the opening cysteine and the closing phenylalanine or tryptophan. The D gene is left open where the match is weak. Size values are once, few and many counts, or a class for expanded clones, and some rows have none.

D: TRBD1
J: TRBJ1-1
size: once
V: TRBV6-5
DNA: TGTGCCAGCAGACAGGGGTTTGAAGCTTTCTTT
CDR3: CASRQGFEAFF

D: -
J: TRBJ2-3
size: -
V: TRBV5-6
DNA: TGTGCCAGCAGCCCTACGTTGAGCGGAGGAGGGCCAGATACGCAGTATTTT
CDR3: CASSPTLSGGGPDTQYF

D: -
J: TRBJ2-5
size: -
V: TRBV19
DNA: TGTGCCAGTAGCGAGACCGGCACCCTCGCCCAGTACTTC
CDR3: CASSETGTLAQYF

D: -
J: TRBJ2-2
size: -
V: TRBV7-9
DNA: TGTGCCAGCAGCTATCTCTTGGGGGAGCTGTTTTTT
CDR3: CASSYLLGELFF

D: -
J: TRBJ2-4
size: few
V: TRBV19
DNA: TGTGCCAGTAGTGGAAGGGGAGGACTGGTAGCCAAAAACATTCAGTACTTC
CDR3: CASSGRGGLVAKNIQYF

D: TRBD1
J: TRBJ2-1
size: -
V: TRBV5-1
DNA: TGCGCCAGCAGCCCCGGACAGGGTTGGAATGAGCAGTTCTTC
CDR3: CASSPGQGWNEQFF

D: -
J: TRBJ1-4
size: -
V: TRBV7-2
DNA: TGTGCCAGCGGGAGGGGGGTCTCCGAAAAACTGTTTTTT
CDR3: CASGRGVSEKLFF

D: -
J: TRBJ2-7
size: -
V: TRBV19
DNA: TGTGCCAGTAGAAAAAAGGGGCAGGGTGGCGACGAGCAGTACTTC
CDR3: CASRKKGQGGDEQYF

D: TRBD1
J: TRBJ1-1
size: -
V: TRBV10-3
DNA: TGTGCCATCAGTGAGTCGACAGGGAGCAACACTGAAGCTTTCTTT
CDR3: CAISESTGSNTEAFF

D: TRBD2
J: TRBJ2-1
size: -
V: TRBV7-6
DNA: TGTGCCAGCAGCCCCCCAGCGGGAGCTTACAATGAGCAGTTCTTC
CDR3: CASSPPAGAYNEQFF

D: -
J: TRBJ1-1
size: -
V: TRBV19
DNA: TGTGCCAGTAGCTTTGTGAGGGGTGGGACTGAAGCTTTCTTT
CDR3: CASSFVRGGTEAFF

D: -
J: TRBJ1-1
size: -
V: TRBV29-1
DNA: TGCAGCGTTGAAGATCTAGGAACGAACACTGAAGCTTTCTTT
CDR3: CSVEDLGTNTEAFF

D: TRBD2
J: TRBJ2-1
size: few
V: TRBV19
DNA: TGTGCCAGTAGTATAAACCTAGCGGGAGTTAGTGAGCAGTTCTTC
CDR3: CASSINLAGVSEQFF

D: -
J: TRBJ2-1
size: -
V: TRBV4-3
DNA: TGCGCCAGCAGCCCAATTCACAATGAGCAGTTCTTC
CDR3: CASSPIHNEQFF

D: TRBD1
J: TRBJ2-1
size: -
V: TRBV7-9
DNA: TGTGCCAGCAGCCCGAAGGGGGCCGGGTCCTACAATGAGCAGTTCTTC
CDR3: CASSPKGAGSYNEQFF

D: TRBD1
J: TRBJ1-1
size: -
V: TRBV6-5
DNA: TGTGCCAGCAGCCCCACAGGGGGTTCGGCCACTGAAGCTTTCTTT
CDR3: CASSPTGGSATEAFF

D: -
J: TRBJ2-1
size: once
V: TRBV5-4
DNA: TGTGCCAGCAGCTTGGCCGGGACTGTCCATGTAGATGAGCAGTTCTTC
CDR3: CASSLAGTVHVDEQFF

D: -
J: TRBJ2-5
size: -
V: TRBV27
DNA: TGTGCCAGCAGTTCTCGCCTAGGGGGGACCCAGTACTTC
CDR3: CASSSRLGGTQYF

D: -
J: TRBJ1-1
size: -
V: TRBV27
DNA: TGTGCCAGCAGGGCCTTTCCAGGGAGGACTGAAGCTTTCTTT
CDR3: CASRAFPGRTEAFF

D: TRBD1
J: TRBJ1-2
size: -
V: TRBV28
DNA: TGTGCCAGCAGTTTAGACAGGGCGCACTATGGCTACACCTTC
CDR3: CASSLDRAHYGYTF

D: -
J: TRBJ1-2
size: once
V: TRBV6-4
DNA: TGTGCCAGCAGGCGCTCAGGGGTTCTTGGCTACACCTTC
CDR3: CASRRSGVLGYTF

D: TRBD1
J: TRBJ1-5
size: -
V: TRBV27
DNA: TGTGCCAGCAGACTTTCGGGTCCGGGACAGGGGTTCTATAGCAATCAGCCCCAGCATTTT
CDR3: CASRLSGPGQGFYSNQPQHF

D: -
J: TRBJ1-4
size: -
V: TRBV7-2
DNA: TGTGCCAGCAGCTCACCGGGACTGGGACTGTTTTTT
CDR3: CASSSPGLGLFF

D: TRBD2
J: TRBJ2-3
size: -
V: TRBV19
DNA: TGTGCCAGTAGACCGGGACTAGCGGGAGATACGCAGTATTTT
CDR3: CASRPGLAGDTQYF